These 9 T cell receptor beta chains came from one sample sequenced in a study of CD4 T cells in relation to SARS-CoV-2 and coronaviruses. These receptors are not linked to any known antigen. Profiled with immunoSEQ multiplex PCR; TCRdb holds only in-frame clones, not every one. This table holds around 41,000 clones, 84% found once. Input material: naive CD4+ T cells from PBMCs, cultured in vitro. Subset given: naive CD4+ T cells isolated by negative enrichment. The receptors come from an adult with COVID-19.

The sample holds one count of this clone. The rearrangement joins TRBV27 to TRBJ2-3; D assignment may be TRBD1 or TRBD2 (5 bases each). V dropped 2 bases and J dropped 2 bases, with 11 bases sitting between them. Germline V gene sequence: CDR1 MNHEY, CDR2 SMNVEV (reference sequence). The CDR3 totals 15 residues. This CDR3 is CASSLVEGLTDTQYF. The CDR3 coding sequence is TGTGCCAGCAGTTTAGTTGAGGGGCTCACAGATACGCAGTATTTT.

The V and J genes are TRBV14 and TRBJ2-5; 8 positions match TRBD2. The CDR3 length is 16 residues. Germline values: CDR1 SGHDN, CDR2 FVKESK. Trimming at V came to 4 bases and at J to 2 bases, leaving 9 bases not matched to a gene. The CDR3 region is CASSLRGSGGQETQYF. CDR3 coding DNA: TGTGCCAGCAGCCTTCGTGGGAGCGGGGGACAAGAGACCCAGTACTTC.

Here the CDR3 DNA reads TGTGCCAGCAGTTTACTCGCCGAGGGGAGCACTGAAGCTTTCTTT. Translated, it gives CASSLLAEGSTEAFF. The chain recombines TRBV28 with TRBJ1-1; perhaps TRBD1 as D (5 bases). Germline CDR1 reads MDHEN; CDR2 reads SYDVKM. CDR3 size: 15 residues. Trimming left V 2 bases short and J 4 bases short, with 14 bases between. Full variable domain (rest looked up from reference TRBV28 and TRBJ1-1): DVKVTQSSRYLVKRTGEKVFLECVQDMDHENMFWYRQDPGLGLRLIYFSYDVKMKEKGDIPEGYSVSREKKERFSLILESASTNQTSMYLCASSLLAEGSTEAFFGQGTRLTVV.

The CDR3 is CASSQDSGIYPYEQYF. In nucleotides, the CDR3 is TGTGCCAGCAGCCAAGATTCGGGGATATATCCCTACGAGCAGTACTTC. The V call is TRBV3-1 (or the pseudogene TRBV3-2), the J call TRBJ2-7; weak D call: TRBD2 (5 bases). The germline V gene encodes CDR1 LGHDT and CDR2 YNNKEL (reference sequence). The CDR3 length is 16 residues. V lost 0 bases and J 2 bases, leaving 14 bases between the germline ends.

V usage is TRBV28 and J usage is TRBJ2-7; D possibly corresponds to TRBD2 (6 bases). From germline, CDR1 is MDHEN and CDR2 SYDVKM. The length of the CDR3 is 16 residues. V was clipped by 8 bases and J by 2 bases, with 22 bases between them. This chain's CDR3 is CASGSGGARAPYEQYF. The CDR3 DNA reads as TGTGCCAGCGGCTCCGGGGGTGCGCGGGCCCCCTACGAGCAGTACTTC.

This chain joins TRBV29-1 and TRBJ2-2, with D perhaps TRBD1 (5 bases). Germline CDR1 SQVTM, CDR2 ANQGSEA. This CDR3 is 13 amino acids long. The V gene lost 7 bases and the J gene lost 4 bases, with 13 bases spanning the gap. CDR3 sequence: CSARRAPTGELFF. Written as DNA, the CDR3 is TGCAGCGCGCGCAGGGCCCCCACCGGGGAGCTGTTTTTT.

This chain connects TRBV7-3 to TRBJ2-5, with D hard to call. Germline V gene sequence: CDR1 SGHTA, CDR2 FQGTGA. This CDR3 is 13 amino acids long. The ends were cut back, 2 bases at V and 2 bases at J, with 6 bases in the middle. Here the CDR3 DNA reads TGTGCCAGCAGCTTAGGTACTCAAGAGACCCAGTACTTC. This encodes CASSLGTQETQYF.

CDR3 DNA sequence: TGCAGTGCTAGTCCGGGACTAGCGGGAGGGGTAGATACGCAGTATTTT. It specifies CSASPGLAGGVDTQYF. The V and J genes are TRBV20-1 and TRBJ2-3, with 16 positions matching TRBD2. The germline V gene encodes CDR1 DFQATT and CDR2 SNEGSKA (reference sequence). The CDR3 contains 16 residues. V shed 3 bases and J 5 bases; nucleotides not matched to a gene: 5.

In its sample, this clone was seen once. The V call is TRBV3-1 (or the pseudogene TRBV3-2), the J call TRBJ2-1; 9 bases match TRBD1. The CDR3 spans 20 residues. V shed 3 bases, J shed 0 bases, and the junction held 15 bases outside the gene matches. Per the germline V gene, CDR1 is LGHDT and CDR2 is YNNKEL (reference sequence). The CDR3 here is CASSQGAGTGPESSYNEQFF. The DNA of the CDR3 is TGTGCCAGCAGCCAGGGGGCCGGGACAGGGCCGGAAAGCTCCTACAATGAGCAGTTCTTC.